The 6 T cell receptor beta chains reported below all come from one sample, sequenced in a study of radiotherapy plus CTLA-4 blockade in lung cancer. TCRdb's copy holds only in-frame clones and misses some; the assay was immunoSEQ multiplex PCR. The sample carries 62,000 or so clones, 79% recorded once. Sequencing used peripheral blood, obtained from a patient treated with radiotherapy plus ipilimumab. The receptor set was obtained from a human donor with non-small cell lung cancer who had a complete response to radiotherapy plus ipilimumab.

There are a few counts of this clone. The chain couples TRBV10-1 to TRBJ2-7, with D possibly being TRBD2 (6 bases). The length of the CDR3 is 14 residues. Deletions cut 5 bases from V and 7 bases from J, with 18 bases between. Germline V gene data show CDR1 as WNHNN and CDR2 as SYGVQD (reference sequence). CDR3 sequence reads: CASSPEGRGGEQYF. The DNA for the CDR3 is TGCGCCAGCAGTCCCGAGGGTAGGGGAGGAGAGCAGTACTTC.

The chain couples TRBV19 to TRBJ2-1, with D possibly being TRBD1 (6 bases). The CDR3 runs 13 residues. The V and J ends lost 7 bases and 8 bases respectively, with 15 bases between them. From germline, CDR1 is LNHDA and CDR2 SQIVND (reference sequence). The CDR3 loop reads CASKDSARDEQFF. As DNA, the CDR3 is TGTGCCAGTAAGGACAGCGCCAGGGATGAGCAGTTCTTC.

The V and J genes are TRBV11-3 and TRBJ2-3, with D possibly being TRBD2 (5 bases). CDR3 length equals 15 residues. Germline CDR1 reads SGHNT; CDR2 reads YENEEA. The V and J ends lost 1 base and 1 base respectively, with 9 bases between them. CDR3 sequence: CASSLGGSGTDTQYF. The CDR3 DNA is TGTGCCAGCAGCTTAGGTGGGAGTGGCACAGATACGCAGTATTTT.

V gene TRBV7-9 combines with J gene TRBJ2-1; D may be TRBD1 (6 bases). Germline lookup yields CDR1 SEHNR and CDR2 FQNEAQ (reference sequence). V dropped 5 bases and J dropped 2 bases, with 13 bases sitting between them. The CDR3 totals 15 residues. The CDR3 here is CASSLRGGAYNEQFF. As DNA, the CDR3 is TGTGCCAGCAGCCTCAGGGGTGGGGCCTACAATGAGCAGTTCTTC. The complete variable domain, with remaining parts taken from reference TRBV7-9 and TRBJ2-1, reads DTGVSQNPRHKITKRGQNVTFRCDPISEHNRLYWYRQTLGQGPEFLTYFQNEAQLEKSRLLSDRFSAERPKGSFSTLEIQRTEQGDSAMYLCASSLRGGAYNEQFFGPGTRLTVL.

The chain recombines TRBV5-1 with TRBJ2-1, with a weak D call TRBD1 (6 bases). The germline CDR1 and CDR2 sequences are SGHRS and YFSETQ. This CDR3 comprises 15 residues. V shed 4 bases and J shed 5 bases, with 16 bases lying between them. The CDR3: CASSNPGRGNNEQFF. In DNA, the CDR3 is TGCGCCAGCAGCAATCCCGGCAGGGGAAACAATGAGCAGTTCTTC.

By sample fraction, this clone is medium-sized. Other DNA sequences from this sample encode an identical CDR3 as well. This chain uses TRBV13 with TRBJ1-2; D perhaps matches TRBD1 (6 bases). Trimming removed 4 bases at V and 8 bases at J, with 11 bases between. Germline CDR1 PRHDT, CDR2 FYEKMQ (reference sequence). This CDR3 is 12 amino acids long. The CDR3 nucleotides are TGTGCCAGCAGCTCAAACAGGGACGGCTACACCTTC. Its translation: CASSSNRDGYTF. The full variable domain, its missing parts supplied by reference TRBV13 and TRBJ1-2, is AAGVIQSPRHLIKEKRETATLKCYPIPRHDTVYWYQQGPGQDPQFLISFYEKMQSDKGSIPDRFSAQQFSDYHSELNMSSLELGDSALYFCASSSNRDGYTFGSGTRLTVV.